Listed below are T cell receptor beta chains from one sample, sequenced in a study of spatial heterogeneity in lung cancer. TCRdb ran MiXCR on the 5' RACE reads and lists one entry per CDR3 protein. The table has around 110,000 distinct CDR3 sequences, less than 15% seen once. Sequencing was performed on PBMCs, taken at follow-up. The receptors originated from a male donor with early-stage non-small cell lung cancer. CDR3s include the opening cysteine and the closing phenylalanine or tryptophan. D genes are given only for firm matches. Not every row has a clone size; where given, it reads once, few, many or a size class.

few	-	TRBV27	TRBJ2-1	CASSSLVGEQFF	TGTGCCAGCAGTTCCCTAGTGGGTGAGCAGTTCTTC
-	-	TRBV28	TRBJ1-2	CASSPSPRTPNYGYTF	TGTGCCAGCAGTCCTTCCCCCCGGACCCCTAACTATGGCTACACCTTC
-	-	TRBV7-8	TRBJ1-5	CASSLYTASYSNQPQHF	TGTGCCAGCAGCTTATATACGGCCTCCTATAGCAATCAGCCCCAGCATTTT
-	-	TRBV20-1	TRBJ1-1	CSARDLNRVNTEAFF	TGCAGTGCTAGAGATCTGAACAGGGTGAACACTGAAGCTTTCTTT
-	-	TRBV5-1	TRBJ1-1	CASSLGGRANTEAFF	TGCGCCAGCAGCTTGGGCGGCAGGGCGAACACTGAAGCTTTCTTT
many	-	TRBV7-8	TRBJ1-5	CASSGWYNQPQHF	TGTGCCAGCAGCGGGTGGTACAATCAGCCCCAGCATTTT
few	-	TRBV27	TRBJ2-7	CASSLTGPNPSYEQYF	TGTGCCAGCAGTTTAACAGGGCCGAACCCTTCCTACGAGCAGTACTTC
-	TRBD1	TRBV4-2	TRBJ1-3	CASSQHPGQGAKGNTIYF	TGTGCCAGCAGCCAGCACCCGGGACAGGGGGCGAAGGGAAACACCATATATTTT
few	-	TRBV12-3/TRBV12-4	TRBJ1-5	CASSRYRESNQPQHF	TGTGCCAGCAGTCGATACAGGGAGAGCAATCAGCCCCAGCATTTT
few	-	TRBV7-2	TRBJ1-5	CASSPSEGNQPQHF	TGTGCCAGCAGTCCTAGCGAAGGCAATCAGCCCCAGCATTTT
few	-	TRBV5-1	TRBJ1-1	CASSLGTQNTEAFF	TGCGCCAGCAGCTTGGGGACTCAGAACACTGAAGCTTTCTTT